The clone carrying this T cell receptor (beta chain) was observed a few times. Its specificity is not known. The data derive from a study of identical twins. TCRdb reprocessed the 5' RACE reads with MiXCR, giving one entry per CDR3 protein. The sample has over 200,000 distinct CDR3 sequences, less than 10% seen once; the top ten hold just over 5%. Study-wide results and limits: The authors noted that invariant MAIT and iNKT cells could partly confound zero-insertion analyses. The same donors were not followed; conclusions instead depended on cross-sectional statistical analysis. Models, which agreed with sharing between unrelated individuals, nonetheless underestimated the out-of-frame TCR alpha sharing seen in monozygotic twins.

Germline V gene lookup returns CDR1 SNHLY and CDR2 FYNNEI. The CDR3 sequence is 14 residues long. Trimming pared 7 bases from V and 2 bases from J, leaving 15 bases between. The chain recombines TRBV2 with TRBJ2-7; D is possibly TRBD1 (6 bases). The TCR comes from a woman younger than 35 in good health. Sequenced material: memory (CD45RO+) T cells sorted from blood. CDR3 nucleotide sequence: TGTGCCAGCATTACGACAGGCGCTACCTACGAGCAGTACTTC. It is translated as CASITTGATYEQYF.